The T cell receptor beta chain under discussion was sequenced for a study of long-term antiretroviral therapy in people with HIV. A remark on this clone: The antigen remains unidentified.

Run at survey level, the immunoSEQ assay was version v3.0. Per sample, sequencing targeted roughly 40,000-55,000 T-cell genomes. Measured with immunoSEQ multiplex PCR; TCRdb has only the in-frame clones, and not every one. Among approximately 14,000 clones listed, approximately 80% were seen once. Study results and limitations: Unavailable data included ART adherence, viral resistance and therapy changes (switches in treatment).

CDR1 and CDR2 (germline): SNHLY, FYNNEI. The CDR3 length is 16 residues. Trimming stripped 3 bases from V and 0 bases from J, with 12 bases between. The origin of this receptor is a man in his forties with HIV. Material: unsorted PBMCs, obtained 3.2 years before starting antiretroviral therapy. The chain uses TRBV2 and TRBJ1-5; no clear D. The chain's CDR3 is CASSEATEYSNQPQHF. Here the CDR3 DNA reads TGTGCCAGCAGTGAGGCAACAGAGTATAGCAATCAGCCCCAGCATTTT. Full variable domain (outside the CDR3, taken from reference TRBV2 and TRBJ1-5): EPEVTQTPSHQVTQMGQEVILRCVPISNHLYFYWYRQILGQKVEFLVSFYNNEISEKSEIFDDQFSVERPDGSNFTLKIRSTKLEDSAMYFCASSEATEYSNQPQHFGDGTRLSIL.